This TCR beta chain originates from a study of blood T cell repertoires in COVID-19. This clone was picked up one time. This table comes from immunoSEQ multiplex PCR, and its TCRdb copy is limited to in-frame clones, with some not included. The repertoire holds about 94,000 clones, with 80% as singletons. This CDR3 contains 17 residues. V was trimmed by 3 bases and J by 3 bases, leaving 17 bases between them. In germline, CDR1 is SGHVS, CDR2 FQNEAQ. The clonotype was recovered from an elderly woman with acute or convalescent COVID-19. This chain connects TRBV7-8 to TRBJ1-4, with D perhaps TRBD1 (6 bases). Sample: peripheral blood. CDR3 DNA: TGTGCCAGCAGCTTGGAGGCGCAGGGGTGGGCTAATGAAAAACTGTTTTTT. Its protein is CASSLEAQGWANEKLFF.